This T cell receptor beta chain was observed in a study of blood T cells in healthy people across ages. This clonotype has at least ten counts. Ranging in age from roughly 6 to 90, the donors were healthy Caucasian individuals from Russia. Primers used in a second PCR of about 6 to 11 cycles were a sample-barcoded 5' primer and a J-beta primer mix. A minimum of 2.5 million CDR3-containing paired-end reads was obtained for each sample. TCRdb recomputed calls from the 5' RACE reads with MiXCR, one row per CDR3 protein. The table shows hundreds of thousands of distinct CDR3 sequences, with 22% occurring only once. The CDR3 totals 14 residues. Germline V gives CDR1 MNHEY, CDR2 SVGAGI. The germline V and J ends were trimmed by 6 bases and 4 bases, with 15 bases remaining between them.

The sequence came from a man aged 65 to 79 in good health. Sample: blood. The V and J genes are TRBV6-5 and TRBJ1-2, with D perhaps TRBD1 (5 bases). The CDR3 loop is CASRTSGAGYGYTF. The DNA of the CDR3 is TGTGCCAGCAGGACCAGTGGGGCGGGCTATGGCTACACCTTC.